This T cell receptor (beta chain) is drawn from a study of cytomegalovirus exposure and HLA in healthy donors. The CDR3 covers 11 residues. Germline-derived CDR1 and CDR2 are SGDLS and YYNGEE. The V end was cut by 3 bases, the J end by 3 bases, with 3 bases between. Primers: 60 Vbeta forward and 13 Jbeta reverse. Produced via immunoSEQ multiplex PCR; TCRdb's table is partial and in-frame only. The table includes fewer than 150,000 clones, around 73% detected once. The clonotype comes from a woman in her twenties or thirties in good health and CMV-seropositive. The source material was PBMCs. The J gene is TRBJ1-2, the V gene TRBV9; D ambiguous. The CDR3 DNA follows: TGTGCCAGCAGCGCAGACTATGGCTACACCTTC. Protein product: CASSADYGYTF. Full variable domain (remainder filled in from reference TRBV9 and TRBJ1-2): DSGVTQTPKHLITATGQRVTLRCSPRSGDLSVYWYQQSLDQGLQFLIQYYNGEERAKGNILERFSAQQFPDLHSELNLSSLELGDSALYFCASSADYGYTFGSGTRLTVV.